This is a list of T cell receptor beta chains from one sample in a study of CXCR3-negative and CXCR3-positive naive CD8 T cells. Each CDR3 protein gets one entry in TCRdb, which reprocessed the 5' RACE reads and gives no DNA. Recorded for this sample: approximately 62,000 distinct CDR3 sequences. The sample taken for sequencing was naive CXCR3- CD8+ T cells from blood. The receptors were sampled from a human donor in good health. Some clones in this sample may be carry-over from other donors' samples. Each CDR3 is given with its conserved first and last residue.

j_call | v_call | cdr3_aa
TRBJ2-3 | TRBV7-9 | CASSSTEDRGRDTQYF
TRBJ2-3 | TRBV30 | CAWILGGISTDTQYF
TRBJ2-7 | TRBV7-9 | CASSSLSAYEQYF
TRBJ1-1 | TRBV27 | CASSLGSVGPEAFF
TRBJ2-1 | TRBV19 | CASSRGVSSYNEQFF
TRBJ2-2 | TRBV18 | CASSPGQTNTGELFF
TRBJ2-1 | TRBV7-2 | CASAVDRGNEQFF
TRBJ1-2 | TRBV12-3/TRBV12-4 | CASSTPTPGVGYTF
TRBJ1-3 | TRBV25-1 | CASRTDSGNTIYF
TRBJ2-2 | TRBV29-1 | CSVEGYPGELFF
TRBJ1-1 | TRBV10-3 | CATAGQGGTEAFF
TRBJ2-7 | TRBV3-1 | CASSHLDRAYEQYF
TRBJ1-1 | TRBV21-1 | CASSTTDNHESTEAFF
TRBJ2-2 | TRBV28 | CASSLGTAGSGGELFF
TRBJ2-7 | TRBV29-1 | CSGGSYAGYEQYF
TRBJ1-1 | TRBV28 | CASSSPLGGSPEAFF
TRBJ1-2 | TRBV6-4 | CASSETGGHYGYTF
TRBJ2-1 | TRBV4-3 | CASSLDRLEPYNEQFF
TRBJ2-3 | TRBV6-2/TRBV6-3 | CASSYSTSTDTQYF
TRBJ2-2 | TRBV5-1 | CASSGGLAGITGELFF
TRBJ1-2 | TRBV7-9 | CASSLVGDKGYTF
TRBJ2-7 | TRBV20-1 | CSARGTGYLEQYF
TRBJ2-7 | TRBV29-1 | CSVEISRYEQYF
TRBJ1-2 | TRBV29-1 | CSVEMSDYGYTF
TRBJ2-3 | TRBV28 | CASSYPGQLTDTQYF
TRBJ2-7 | TRBV12-3/TRBV12-4 | CASSLIGDRVYEQYF
TRBJ2-7 | TRBV29-1 | CSVTRDRGFYEQYF
TRBJ1-1 | TRBV7-9 | CASSLTRAILTEAFF
TRBJ2-3 | TRBV4-1 | CASSQEPLAGVPDTQYF
TRBJ2-5 | TRBV7-9 | CASSTRGETQYF
TRBJ2-3 | TRBV20-1 | CSAVSAGGVDTQYF
TRBJ2-7 | TRBV29-1 | CSVEGQLTYEQYF
TRBJ2-3 | TRBV27 | CASGYSTDTQYF
TRBJ2-1 | TRBV6-4 | CASSDSAGSYNEQFF
TRBJ2-1 | TRBV19 | CASSKDSSYNEQFF
TRBJ2-3 | TRBV7-8 | CASESDTDTQYF
TRBJ2-1 | TRBV30 | CAWNTGGNEQFF
TRBJ2-3 | TRBV28 | CASTLEGSYTDTQYF
TRBJ2-2 | TRBV15 | CATSRPRGAGELFF
TRBJ2-4 | TRBV13 | CASTTYRDRGGINIQYF
TRBJ2-3 | TRBV29-1 | CSVDGAGGTDTQYF